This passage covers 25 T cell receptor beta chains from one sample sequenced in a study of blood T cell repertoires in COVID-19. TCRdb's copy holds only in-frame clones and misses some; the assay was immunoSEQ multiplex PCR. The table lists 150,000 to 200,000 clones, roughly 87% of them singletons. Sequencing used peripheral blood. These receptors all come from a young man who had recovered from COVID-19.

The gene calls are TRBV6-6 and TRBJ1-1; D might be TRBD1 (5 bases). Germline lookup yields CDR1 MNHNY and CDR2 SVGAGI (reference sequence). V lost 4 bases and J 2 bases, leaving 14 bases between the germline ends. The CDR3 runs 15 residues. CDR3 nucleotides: TGTGCCAGCAGTTTTCCAGGGTCTATTAACACTGAAGCTTTCTTT. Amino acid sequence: CASSFPGSINTEAFF.

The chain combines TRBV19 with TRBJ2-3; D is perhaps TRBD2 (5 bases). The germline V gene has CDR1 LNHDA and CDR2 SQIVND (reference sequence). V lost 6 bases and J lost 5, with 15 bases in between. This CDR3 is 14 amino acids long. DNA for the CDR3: TGTGCCAGTAGGGACTCCTCGGCCAGAGATACGCAGTATTTT. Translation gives CASRDSSARDTQYF.

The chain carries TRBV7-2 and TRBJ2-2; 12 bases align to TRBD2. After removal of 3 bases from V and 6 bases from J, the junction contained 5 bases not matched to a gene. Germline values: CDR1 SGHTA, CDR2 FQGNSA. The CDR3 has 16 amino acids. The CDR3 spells CASSFVGLAGSGELFF. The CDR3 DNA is TGTGCCAGCAGCTTCGTAGGACTAGCGGGATCCGGGGAGCTGTTTTTT. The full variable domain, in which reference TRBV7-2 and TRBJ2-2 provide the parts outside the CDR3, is GAGVSQSPSNKVTEKGKDVELRCDPISGHTALYWYRQSLGQGLEFLIYFQGNSAPDKSGLPSDRFSAERTGGSVSTLTIQRTQQEDSAVYLCASSFVGLAGSGELFFGEGSRLTVL.

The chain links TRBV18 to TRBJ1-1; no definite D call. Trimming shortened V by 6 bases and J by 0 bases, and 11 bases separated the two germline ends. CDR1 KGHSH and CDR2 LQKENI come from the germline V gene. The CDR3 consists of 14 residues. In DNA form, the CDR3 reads TGTGCCAGCTCTCCAACAGTGATGAACACTGAAGCTTTCTTT. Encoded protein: CASSPTVMNTEAFF.

CDR3: CASSFQGPNYGYTF. CDR3 bases: TGTGCCAGCAGTTTTCAGGGGCCTAACTATGGCTACACCTTC. This chain links TRBV27 with TRBJ1-2, with a possible D match to TRBD1 (6 bases). Trimming removed 3 bases from V and 0 bases from J, with 8 bases in between. CDR3 length equals 14 residues. Germline V lookup: CDR1 MNHEY, CDR2 SMNVEV (reference sequence).

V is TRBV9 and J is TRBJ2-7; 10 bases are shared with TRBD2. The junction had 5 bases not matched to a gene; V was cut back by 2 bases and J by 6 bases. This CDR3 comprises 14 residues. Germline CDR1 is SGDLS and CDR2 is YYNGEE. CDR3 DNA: TGTGCCAGCAGCGTTAAAGCGGGAGGGCTCGAGCAGTACTTC. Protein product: CASSVKAGGLEQYF. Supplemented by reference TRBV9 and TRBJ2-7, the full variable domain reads DSGVTQTPKHLITATGQRVTLRCSPRSGDLSVYWYQQSLDQGLQFLIQYYNGEERAKGNILERFSAQQFPDLHSELNLSSLELGDSALYFCASSVKAGGLEQYFGPGTRLTVT.

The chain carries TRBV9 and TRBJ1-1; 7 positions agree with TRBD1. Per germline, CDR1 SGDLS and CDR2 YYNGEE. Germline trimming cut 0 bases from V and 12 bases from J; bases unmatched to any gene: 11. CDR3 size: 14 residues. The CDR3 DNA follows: TGTGCCAGCAGCGTAGGGATTGAGGGGGCCGGAACTTTCTTT. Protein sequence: CASSVGIEGAGTFF. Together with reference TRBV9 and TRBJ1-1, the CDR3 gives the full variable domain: DSGVTQTPKHLITATGQRVTLRCSPRSGDLSVYWYQQSLDQGLQFLIQYYNGEERAKGNILERFSAQQFPDLHSELNLSSLELGDSALYFCASSVGIEGAGTFFGQGTRLTVV.

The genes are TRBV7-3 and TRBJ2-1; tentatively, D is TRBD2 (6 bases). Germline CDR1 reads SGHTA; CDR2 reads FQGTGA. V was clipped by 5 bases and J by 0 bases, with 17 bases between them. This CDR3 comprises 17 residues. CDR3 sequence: CASSPQGGGNSYNEQFF. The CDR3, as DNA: TGTGCCAGCAGCCCCCAGGGAGGCGGAAACTCCTACAATGAGCAGTTCTTC.

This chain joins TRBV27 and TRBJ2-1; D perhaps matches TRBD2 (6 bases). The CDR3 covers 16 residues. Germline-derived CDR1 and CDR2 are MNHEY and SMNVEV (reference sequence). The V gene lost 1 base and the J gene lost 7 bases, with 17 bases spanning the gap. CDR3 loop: CASSLFFGGPGNEQFF. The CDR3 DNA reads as TGTGCCAGCAGTTTATTTTTCGGAGGGCCGGGAAATGAGCAGTTCTTC.

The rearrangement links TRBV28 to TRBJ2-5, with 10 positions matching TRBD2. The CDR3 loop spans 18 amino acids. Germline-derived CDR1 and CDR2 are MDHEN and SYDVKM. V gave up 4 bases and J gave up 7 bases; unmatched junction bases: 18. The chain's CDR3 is CASSWGVGTSERTATQYF. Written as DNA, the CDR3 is TGTGCCAGCAGTTGGGGGGTAGGGACTAGCGAACGGACGGCGACCCAGTACTTC.

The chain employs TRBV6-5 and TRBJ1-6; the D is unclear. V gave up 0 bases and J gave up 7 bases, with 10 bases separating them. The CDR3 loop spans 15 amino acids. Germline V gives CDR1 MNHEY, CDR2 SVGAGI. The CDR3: CASSYSKAANSPLHF. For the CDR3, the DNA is TGTGCCAGCAGTTACTCGAAGGCGGCCAATTCACCCCTCCACTTT.

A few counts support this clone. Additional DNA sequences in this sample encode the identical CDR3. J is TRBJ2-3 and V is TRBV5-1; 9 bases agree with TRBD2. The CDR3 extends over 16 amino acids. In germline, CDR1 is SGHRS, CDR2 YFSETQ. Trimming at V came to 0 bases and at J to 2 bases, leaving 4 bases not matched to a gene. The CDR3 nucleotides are TGCGCCAGCAGCTTGGTTGCGGGAGGGTTCACAGATACGCAGTATTTT. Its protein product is CASSLVAGGFTDTQYF.

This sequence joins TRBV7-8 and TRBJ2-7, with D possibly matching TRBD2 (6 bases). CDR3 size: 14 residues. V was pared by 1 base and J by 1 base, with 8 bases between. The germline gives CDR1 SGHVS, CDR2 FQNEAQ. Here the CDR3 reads CASSLEGGSYEQYF. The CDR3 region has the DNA TGTGCCAGCAGCTTAGAGGGAGGATCCTACGAGCAGTACTTC.

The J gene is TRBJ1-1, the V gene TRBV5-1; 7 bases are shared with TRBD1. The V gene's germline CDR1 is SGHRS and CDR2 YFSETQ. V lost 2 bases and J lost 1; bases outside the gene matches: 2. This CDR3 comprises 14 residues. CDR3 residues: CASSLRGPNTEAFF. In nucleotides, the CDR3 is TGCGCCAGCAGCTTAAGGGGGCCGAACACTGAAGCTTTCTTT.

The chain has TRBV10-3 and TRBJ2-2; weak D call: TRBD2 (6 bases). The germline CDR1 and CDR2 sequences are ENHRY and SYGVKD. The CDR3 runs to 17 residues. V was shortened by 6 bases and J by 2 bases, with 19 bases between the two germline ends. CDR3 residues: CAISQPLARGNTGELFF. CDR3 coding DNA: TGTGCCATCAGCCAACCACTAGCTCGGGGTAACACCGGGGAGCTGTTTTTT.

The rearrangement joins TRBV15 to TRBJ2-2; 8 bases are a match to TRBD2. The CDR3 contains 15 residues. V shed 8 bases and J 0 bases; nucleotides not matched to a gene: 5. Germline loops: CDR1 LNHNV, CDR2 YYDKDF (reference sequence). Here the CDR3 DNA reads TGTGCCACCCGGGAGGGGACGACGAACACCGGGGAGCTGTTTTTT. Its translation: CATREGTTNTGELFF.

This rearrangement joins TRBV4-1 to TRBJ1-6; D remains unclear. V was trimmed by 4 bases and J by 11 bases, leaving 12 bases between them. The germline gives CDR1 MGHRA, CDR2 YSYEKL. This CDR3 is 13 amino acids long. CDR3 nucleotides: TGCGCCAGCAGCCTCCCGGGGAATCCACCCCTCCACTTT. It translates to CASSLPGNPPLHF.

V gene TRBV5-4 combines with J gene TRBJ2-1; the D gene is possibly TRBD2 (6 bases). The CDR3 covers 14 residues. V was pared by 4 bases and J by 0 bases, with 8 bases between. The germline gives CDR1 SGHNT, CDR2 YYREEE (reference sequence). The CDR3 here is CASSHSGSYNEQFF. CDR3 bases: TGTGCCAGCAGCCATAGCGGCTCCTACAATGAGCAGTTCTTC.

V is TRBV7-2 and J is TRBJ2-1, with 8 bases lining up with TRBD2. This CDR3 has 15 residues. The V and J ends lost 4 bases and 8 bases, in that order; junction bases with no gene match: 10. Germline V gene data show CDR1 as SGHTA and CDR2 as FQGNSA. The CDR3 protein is CASSSDGAGAYEQFF. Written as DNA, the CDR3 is TGTGCCAGCAGCTCGGATGGAGCGGGAGCGTATGAGCAGTTCTTC.

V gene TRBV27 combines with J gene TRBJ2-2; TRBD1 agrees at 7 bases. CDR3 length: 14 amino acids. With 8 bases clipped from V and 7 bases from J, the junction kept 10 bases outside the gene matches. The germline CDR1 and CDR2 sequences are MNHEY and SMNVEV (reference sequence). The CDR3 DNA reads TGTGCCAGCTCCGGGACAGCCCTTGGCGGGGAGCTGTTTTTT. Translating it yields CASSGTALGGELFF.

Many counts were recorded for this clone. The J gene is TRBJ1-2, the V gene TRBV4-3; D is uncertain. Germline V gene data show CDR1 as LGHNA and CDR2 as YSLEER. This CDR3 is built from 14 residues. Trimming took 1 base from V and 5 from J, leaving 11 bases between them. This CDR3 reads CASSQVRGGYGYTF. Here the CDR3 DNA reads TGCGCCAGCAGCCAAGTTCGGGGAGGGTATGGCTACACCTTC.

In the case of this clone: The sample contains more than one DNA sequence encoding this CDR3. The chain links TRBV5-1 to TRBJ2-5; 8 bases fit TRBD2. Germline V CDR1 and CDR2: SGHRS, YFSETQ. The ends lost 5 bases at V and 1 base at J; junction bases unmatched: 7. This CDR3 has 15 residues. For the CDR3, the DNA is TGCGCCAGCAGTCGAACTAGCGGTCTCCAAGAGACCCAGTACTTC. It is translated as CASSRTSGLQETQYF.

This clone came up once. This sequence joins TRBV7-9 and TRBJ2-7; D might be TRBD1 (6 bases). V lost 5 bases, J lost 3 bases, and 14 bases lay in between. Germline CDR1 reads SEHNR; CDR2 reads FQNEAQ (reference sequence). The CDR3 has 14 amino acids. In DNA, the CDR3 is TGTGCCAGCAGCGCACGACAGGATTACTACGAGCAGTACTTC. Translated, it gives CASSARQDYYEQYF.

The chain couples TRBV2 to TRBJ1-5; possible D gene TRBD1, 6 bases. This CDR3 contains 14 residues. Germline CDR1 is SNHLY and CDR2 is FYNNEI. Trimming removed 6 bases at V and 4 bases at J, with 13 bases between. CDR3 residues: CASSPQGGNQPQHF. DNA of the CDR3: TGTGCCAGCAGCCCACAGGGAGGGAATCAGCCCCAGCATTTT.

DNA of the CDR3: TGTGCCAGTAGCTACTCTAGCGGTAGCTCCTACAATGAGCAGTTCTTC. Translated: CASSYSSGSSYNEQFF. The chain has TRBV19 and TRBJ2-1; 7 bases line up with TRBD2. The CDR3 has 16 amino acids. The germline gives CDR1 LNHDA, CDR2 SQIVND (reference sequence). J gave up 0 bases and V 6 bases, and 8 bases lay outside the gene matches.